The rows below give T cell receptor beta chains drawn from one sample of a study of cytomegalovirus exposure and HLA in healthy donors. Generated by immunoSEQ multiplex PCR, the TCRdb table keeps only in-frame clones and is missing some. Among under 200,000 clones listed, about an eighth were seen once. Sequences were obtained from PBMCs. The receptor source for this set is a man aged 50 or older in good health and CMV-seropositive. CDR3s include the opening cysteine and the closing phenylalanine or tryptophan. The D gene is left open where the match is weak. Only part of the rows carry a size: once, few, many, or a class if the clone is expanded.

d_call,v_call,j_call,clone_size,cdr3_aa,cdr3_nt
TRBD1,TRBV14,TRBJ2-7,.,CASSRDRAGEQYF,TGTGCCAGCAGCCGGGACAGGGCTGGAGAGCAGTACTTC
.,TRBV5-1,TRBJ1-5,.,CASSLDSGSSNQPQHF,TGCGCCAGCAGCTTGGATTCAGGGTCGAGCAATCAGCCCCAGCATTTT
.,TRBV5-6,TRBJ1-1,few,CASSSLGRFTEAFF,TGTGCCAGCAGCTCCCTGGGGAGATTCACTGAAGCTTTCTTT
TRBD1,TRBV5-1,TRBJ2-7,few,CASSKTGMYSYEQYF,TGCGCCAGCAGCAAGACAGGGATGTACTCCTACGAGCAGTACTTC
TRBD1,TRBV6-1,TRBJ2-5,.,CASSVSRGQTQYF,TGTGCCAGCAGTGTTTCCAGGGGGCAGACCCAGTACTTC
TRBD2,TRBV30,TRBJ2-3,.,CAWRPGLAGGADTQYF,TGTGCCTGGAGGCCTGGACTAGCGGGGGGGGCAGATACGCAGTATTTT
TRBD1,TRBV7-2,TRBJ1-2,.,CASSYRTGLNYGYTF,TGTGCCAGCAGCTACCGGACAGGCCTTAACTATGGCTACACCTTC
TRBD1,TRBV6-6,TRBJ1-5,few,CASTGGQGAGQPQHF,TGTGCCAGCACCGGGGGACAGGGGGCAGGACAGCCCCAGCATTTT
.,TRBV7-7,TRBJ2-1,few,CASSPSGTYNEQFF,TGTGCCAGCAGCCCCTCAGGGACTTACAATGAGCAGTTCTTC
.,TRBV9,TRBJ1-1,.,CASSVGPGNTEAFF,TGTGCCAGCAGCGTCGGTCCAGGGAACACTGAAGCTTTCTTT
.,TRBV6-5,TRBJ2-5,.,CASSYSGGQETQYF,TGTGCCAGCAGTTACTCAGGGGGCCAAGAGACCCAGTACTTC
.,TRBV5-1,TRBJ2-5,.,CASSLTSDQETQYF,TGCGCCAGCAGCTTAACCTCAGATCAAGAGACCCAGTACTTC
TRBD1,TRBV28,TRBJ1-5,many,CASSRLGNRGGRQPQHF,TGTGCCAGCAGCCGCCTCGGGAACAGGGGAGGACGTCAGCCCCAGCATTTT
.,TRBV5-5,TRBJ1-2,few,CASSSGGGYGYTF,TGTGCCAGCAGCTCCGGCGGGGGGTATGGCTACACCTTC
TRBD1,TRBV28,TRBJ2-2,.,CASSAGGSTGELFF,TGTGCCAGCAGCGCAGGGGGATCCACCGGGGAGCTGTTTTTT
.,TRBV30,TRBJ1-2,few,CAWTTGYGYTF,TGTGCCTGGACGACGGGATATGGCTACACCTTC
.,TRBV27,TRBJ1-1,few,CASTLGGMNTEAFF,TGTGCCAGCACGCTGGGAGGAATGAACACTGAAGCTTTCTTT
TRBD1,TRBV29-1,TRBJ1-3,.,CSVRDRGPGNTIYF,TGCAGCGTTAGGGACAGGGGGCCTGGAAACACCATATATTTT
TRBD2,TRBV9,TRBJ2-3,few,CASSVYTGLGSDTQYF,TGTGCCAGCAGCGTTTATACGGGACTAGGTTCTGATACGCAGTATTTT
.,TRBV2,TRBJ2-1,.,CASSDGPGASYNEQFF,TGTGCCAGCAGTGACGGCCCGGGAGCCTCCTACAATGAGCAGTTCTTC
TRBD1,TRBV9,TRBJ1-5,few,CASSRTGGNQPQHF,TGTGCCAGCAGCCGGACAGGGGGCAATCAGCCCCAGCATTTT
TRBD2,TRBV19,TRBJ2-1,.,CASSRGLRGDYNEQFF,TGTGCCAGTAGTAGGGGCCTGCGGGGGGATTACAATGAGCAGTTCTTC
.,TRBV30,TRBJ1-2,.,CAWSVGALGIYGYTF,TGTGCCTGGAGTGTGGGTGCTCTAGGCATCTATGGCTACACCTTC
.,TRBV28,TRBJ1-6,.,CASSLSVSSYNSPLHF,TGTGCCAGCAGTTTGTCCGTGAGCTCCTATAATTCACCCCTCCACTTT
TRBD2,TRBV27,TRBJ2-1,.,CASSSWTSGANNEQFF,TGTGCCAGCAGTTCCTGGACTAGCGGGGCCAACAATGAGCAGTTCTTC
.,TRBV4-3,TRBJ2-5,.,CASSQGVQGRETQYF,TGCGCCAGCAGCCAGGGCGTGCAGGGTAGGGAGACCCAGTACTTC
.,TRBV11-2,TRBJ2-5,.,CASSLGGMGGYQETQYF,TGTGCCAGCAGCTTAGGGGGCATGGGGGGTTACCAAGAGACCCAGTACTTC
TRBD2,TRBV6-5,TRBJ2-1,few,CASSSGTSGGYEQFF,TGTGCCAGCAGTTCCGGGACTAGCGGGGGTTATGAGCAGTTCTTC
.,TRBV11-2,TRBJ1-6,.,CASSLDHSPGSSYNSPLHF,TGTGCCAGCAGCTTAGACCATAGCCCCGGGAGCTCCTATAATTCACCCCTCCACTTT
.,TRBV9,TRBJ1-6,.,CASSSLAGSPLHF,TGTGCCAGCAGCTCCCTGGCGGGTTCACCCCTCCACTTT
.,TRBV10-3,TRBJ2-7,few,CAISDPRGSHGEQYF,TGTGCCATCAGTGACCCAAGGGGTTCCCACGGGGAGCAGTACTTC
.,TRBV19,TRBJ2-6,few,CASSRTGILLGSSVLTF,TGTGCCAGTAGTCGCACAGGGATTCTGTTGGGGTCATCCGTCCTGACTTTC